A selection of T cell receptor beta chains follows, all from one sample in a study of T cells in Graves' hyperthyroidism and ophthalmopathy. TCRdb fed the multiplex PCR reads into MiXCR, producing one record per CDR3 protein. The sample lists approximately 590,000 distinct CDR3 sequences, 15% to 19% occurring once. Material: blood. The receptors stem from a woman aged 25 to 39 with Graves' hyperthyroidism. Both conserved end residues are part of each CDR3. The order of the fields is J gene, V gene, clone size, D gene, CDR3 protein, CDR3 DNA. The D gene is left open where the match is weak. The size entry is marked missing in some rows and otherwise reads once, few, many or a size class.

>TRBJ1-6|TRBV4-1|NA|NA
CASSQIEEVPSPLHF
TGCGCCAGCAGCCAAATAGAAGAGGTTCCTTCACCCCTCCACTTT
>TRBJ2-3|TRBV24-1|NA|NA
CATSEGYTQYF
TGTGCCACCAGTGAGGGATATACGCAGTATTTT
>TRBJ1-1|TRBV6-1|many|NA
CASKVGPPSTEAFF
TGTGCCAGCAAGGTGGGGCCCCCGTCCACTGAAGCTTTCTTT
>TRBJ2-7|TRBV25-1|NA|NA
CASGQSEQYF
TGTGCCAGCGGGCAAAGCGAGCAGTACTTC
>TRBJ1-1|TRBV6-2/TRBV6-3|many|NA
CASSLGPVMAFF
TGTGCCAGCTCCCTAGGACCGGTGATGGCTTTCTTT
>TRBJ2-7|TRBV6-2/TRBV6-3|NA|TRBD2
CASSYSRGLAGGVQYF
TGTGCCAGCAGTTACTCTCGTGGTCTAGCGGGAGGGGTGCAGTACTTC
>TRBJ1-1|TRBV20-1|few|TRBD1
CSAKKTGMNTEAFF
TGCAGTGCAAAGAAGACAGGGATGAACACTGAAGCTTTCTTT
>TRBJ2-2|TRBV30|NA|TRBD2
CAWSLPSGTGELFF
TGTGCCTGGAGTCTACCTAGCGGCACCGGGGAGCTGTTTTTT
>TRBJ2-1|TRBV7-2|NA|TRBD2
CASSIRSGSNEQFF
TGTGCCAGCAGCATCCGGAGCGGGAGTAATGAGCAGTTCTTC
>TRBJ2-5|TRBV28|many|NA
CASSPQTGQETQYF
TGTGCCAGCAGTCCTCAGACAGGCCAAGAGACCCAGTACTTC
>TRBJ2-1|TRBV3-1|many|NA
CASSQGQLSSYNEQFF
TGTGCCAGCAGCCAAGGACAACTAAGCTCCTACAATGAGCAGTTCTTC
>TRBJ2-7|TRBV5-1|many|TRBD1
CASSFGQGGYEQYF
TGCGCCAGCAGCTTTGGACAGGGAGGCTACGAGCAGTACTTC
>TRBJ2-5|TRBV12-3/TRBV12-4|many|NA
CASRGSGEETQYF
TGTGCCAGCAGGGGGTCGGGAGAAGAGACCCAGTACTTC
>TRBJ2-3|TRBV30|few|NA
CAWSDVGNTQYF
TGTGCCTGGAGTGACGTAGGAAATACGCAGTATTTT
>TRBJ2-3|TRBV6-5|NA|NA
CASSYLGLGTDTQYF
TGTGCCAGCAGTTACTTAGGGTTGGGCACAGATACGCAGTATTTT
>TRBJ1-1|TRBV6-1|many|NA
CASSEALVKNTEAFF
TGTGCCAGCAGTGAAGCTCTTGTAAAGAACACTGAAGCTTTCTTT
>TRBJ1-4|TRBV30|many|NA
CAWSREDEKLFF
TGTGCCTGGAGCAGGGAGGATGAAAAACTGTTTTTT
>TRBJ2-6|TRBV7-9|many|TRBD1
CASSLGGGAGANVLTF
TGTGCCAGCAGCTTAGGAGGGGGCGCTGGGGCCAACGTCCTGACTTTC
>TRBJ1-2|TRBV19|NA|NA
CASKVNRDYYGYTF
TGTGCCAGTAAGGTGAACAGGGACTACTATGGCTACACCTTC
>TRBJ1-1|TRBV20-1|NA|NA
CSARGGRTNTEAFF
TGCAGTGCTAGAGGGGGTAGGACGAACACTGAAGCTTTCTTT
>TRBJ1-2|TRBV30|many|NA
CAWRKQGTYGYTF
TGTGCCTGGAGGAAACAGGGCACCTATGGCTACACCTTC
>TRBJ2-5|TRBV18|many|NA
CASSTIPGRETQYF
TGTGCCAGCTCCACGATACCCGGGCGAGAGACCCAGTACTTC
>TRBJ2-1|TRBV7-2|NA|NA
CASSLLAEQFF
TGTGCCAGCAGCTTACTAGCCGAGCAGTTCTTC
>TRBJ2-7|TRBV7-2|NA|NA
CASKKAGGNYEQYF
TGTGCCAGCAAAAAGGCTGGCGGGAATTACGAGCAGTACTTC
>TRBJ2-3|TRBV5-1|many|NA
CASGSGSTDTQYF
TGCGCCAGCGGCTCGGGGAGCACAGATACGCAGTATTTT
>TRBJ2-3|TRBV27|few|NA
CASSSGLWGRTDTQYF
TGTGCCAGCAGTTCGGGACTGTGGGGACGCACAGATACGCAGTATTTT
>TRBJ1-2|TRBV24-1|few|TRBD1
CATSDQSTGLMGYTF
TGTGCCACCAGTGACCAATCGACAGGGTTGATGGGCTACACCTTC
>TRBJ2-3|TRBV11-2|many|NA
CASNTLRSTDTQYF
TGTGCCAGCAACACTCTGAGGAGCACAGATACGCAGTATTTT
>TRBJ2-7|TRBV11-2|many|NA
CASSTQYEQYF
TGTGCCAGCAGCACCCAGTACGAGCAGTACTTC